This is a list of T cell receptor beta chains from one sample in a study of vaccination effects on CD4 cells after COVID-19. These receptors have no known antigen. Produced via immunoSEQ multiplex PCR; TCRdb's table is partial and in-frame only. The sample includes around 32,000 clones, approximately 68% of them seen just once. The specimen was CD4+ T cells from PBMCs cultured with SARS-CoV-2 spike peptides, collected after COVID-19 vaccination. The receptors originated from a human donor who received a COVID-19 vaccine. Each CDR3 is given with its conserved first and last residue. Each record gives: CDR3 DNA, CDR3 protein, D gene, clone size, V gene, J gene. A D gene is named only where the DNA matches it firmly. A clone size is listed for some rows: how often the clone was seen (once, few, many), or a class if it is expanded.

TGTGCCAGCAGACGGGGCGGGGAGACCTACGAGCAGTACTTC	CASRRGGETYEQYF	-	-	TRBV6-5	TRBJ2-7
TGTGCCTCCCCCGCCTATGGCGGTGCCGAGCAGTACTTC	CASPAYGGAEQYF	-	-	TRBV9	TRBJ2-7
TGTGCCAGCAGTTACAGGGGAGGGGACGAGCAGTACTTC	CASSYRGGDEQYF	-	-	TRBV6-4	TRBJ2-7
TGTGCCAGCAGCCAAGGACTAGCGGTCTACAATGAGCAGTTCTTC	CASSQGLAVYNEQFF	TRBD2	-	TRBV3-1/TRBV3-2	TRBJ2-1
TGCAGCGTTGGATATTCTGGGGCCAACGTCCTGACTTTC	CSVGYSGANVLTF	-	-	TRBV29-1	TRBJ2-6
TGTGCCAGCAGCTATCCCCCTTACTACGAGCAGTACTTC	CASSYPPYYEQYF	-	-	TRBV7-6	TRBJ2-7
TGTGCCAGTAGTTTCGAAGGGAGCAATCAGCCCCAGCATTTT	CASSFEGSNQPQHF	-	-	TRBV19	TRBJ1-5
TGTGCCACCAGTGACCTATATGATCAGCCCCAGCATTTT	CATSDLYDQPQHF	-	-	TRBV24-1	TRBJ1-5
TGTGCCAGCAGCCGGGACTCTGGGGCCAACGTCCTGACTTTC	CASSRDSGANVLTF	-	-	TRBV6-4	TRBJ2-6
TGTGCCAGCAGCCGCGTTACAGTTACAGATACGCAGTATTTT	CASSRVTVTDTQYF	-	-	TRBV7-2	TRBJ2-3
TGTGCCAGCAGAGGTGAGGTAGGGAGCAATCAGCCCCAGCATTTT	CASRGEVGSNQPQHF	-	few	TRBV6-5	TRBJ1-5
TGTGCCAGCAGCCCCAGACAGGGTAAGGGCTACGAGCAGTACTTC	CASSPRQGKGYEQYF	TRBD1	few	TRBV7-9	TRBJ2-7
TGTGCCAGCAGGGCAGACATTACGAACACTGAAGCTTTCTTT	CASRADITNTEAFF	-	-	TRBV5-6	TRBJ1-1
TGCGCCAGCAGTGATTATAGTTGGGGTCCCTATGGCTACACCTTC	CASSDYSWGPYGYTF	-	few	TRBV10-1	TRBJ1-2
TGTGCCAGCAGCGCAGACGGTCGGGAGGGCTTGGATGAGCAGTTCTTC	CASSADGREGLDEQFF	TRBD2	-	TRBV11-3	TRBJ2-1
TGTGCCAGCAGTCTACGGACAGGGGGATACAATCAGCCCCAGCATTTT	CASSLRTGGYNQPQHF	TRBD1	few	TRBV2	TRBJ1-5
TGTGCCAGCAGTTACTCAGGGACAGGGCACTATGGCTACACCTTC	CASSYSGTGHYGYTF	TRBD1	few	TRBV6-5	TRBJ1-2
TGTGCCAGCAGCTCAAGACTAGCGGGGTTCACAGATACGCAGTATTTT	CASSSRLAGFTDTQYF	TRBD2	-	TRBV11-2	TRBJ2-3
TGCGCCAGCAGCTTGGATCAATACGGAGAGCAGTACTTC	CASSLDQYGEQYF	-	-	TRBV5-1	TRBJ2-7
TGTGCCAGCAGTGAATGGCGTGGCGGGTACGAGCAGTACTTC	CASSEWRGGYEQYF	-	few	TRBV25-1	TRBJ2-7
TGTGCCATCAGTGAAACCGGGACAGGGGGCGGCGAGCAGTACTTC	CAISETGTGGGEQYF	TRBD1	-	TRBV10-3	TRBJ2-7
TGTGCCAGCAGCCAGGCACGATCTAGACCATTTGACGATGAGCAGTTCTTC	CASSQARSRPFDDEQFF	-	few	TRBV3-1/TRBV3-2	TRBJ2-1
TGTGCCAGCAGCTTAGGGAAAAACTATGGCTACACCTTC	CASSLGKNYGYTF	-	-	TRBV7-9	TRBJ1-2
TGTGCCAGTAGTGGGGACAGGGGACTCTATGGCTACACCTTC	CASSGDRGLYGYTF	TRBD1	few	TRBV19	TRBJ1-2
TGTGCCAGCAGCTTGATGACAGGGCGCGAGCAGTACTTC	CASSLMTGREQYF	TRBD1	once	TRBV5-5	TRBJ2-7
TGCGCCAGCAGCGGGACAGGATCTGAAGCTTTCTTT	CASSGTGSEAFF	TRBD1	-	TRBV5-1	TRBJ1-1